This TCR beta chain is drawn from a study of blood T cell repertoires in COVID-19. In the authors' workflow: Reference gene primer amplification gave nucleated cell count estimates. The method was immunoSEQ multiplex PCR; TCRdb's version includes in-frame clones alone and lacks a portion of them. Clone size and the V and J calls come from that table; the DNA yielded D and trimming. The data show about 50,000 clones, 86% seen once. This clone was seen just once. Germline CDR1 and CDR2: DFQATT and SNEGSKA (reference sequence). The CDR3 totals 13 residues. The ends lost 7 bases at V and 11 bases at J; junction bases unmatched: 14.

The J gene is TRBJ1-5, the V gene TRBV20-1; 7 bases line up with TRBD1. Sequenced input: peripheral blood. This sequence originates from a man between 65 and 80 years old with acute or convalescent COVID-19. The CDR3 coding sequence is TGCAGTGTTATTGACAGGGTAGTCATGGCCCAGCATTTT. Translated, it gives CSVIDRVVMAQHF.